These 22 T cell receptor beta chains were sequenced from one sample in a study of blood T cell repertoires in COVID-19. The table came from immunoSEQ multiplex PCR; TCRdb's copy has only in-frame clones and leaves some out. The repertoire includes more than 100,000 clones, more than 80% of them detected once, and 4% to 5.5% sits in the top ten. The sequencing input was peripheral blood. The source of these receptors is a middle-aged man with acute or convalescent COVID-19.

The chain carries TRBV12-5 and TRBJ1-3; D unclear. Trimming removed 5 bases from V and 9 bases from J, with 14 bases in between. Looked up from germline, CDR1 is LGHNT and CDR2 is FRNRAP. CDR3 length: 13 amino acids. CDR3 coding DNA: TGTGCTAGTGGTGTCCCACCAGGCGCCACCATATATTTT. As protein: CASGVPPGATIYF.

About this clone itself: An end of the junction differs from the germline gene, which may be a read error. This chain links TRBV3-1 (or the pseudogene TRBV3-2) with TRBJ2-7; 7 nucleotides match TRBD1. Germline V gene data show CDR1 as LGHDT and CDR2 as YNNKEL (reference sequence). This CDR3 is built from 11 residues. The CDR3 protein is CASRQGYGQYF. The CDR3 DNA is TGTGCCAGCAGACAGGGGTACGGGCAGTACTTC.

The genes are TRBV6-5 and TRBJ1-2; perhaps TRBD1 as D (5 bases). Trimming stripped 2 bases from V and 4 bases from J, with 11 bases between. The CDR3 loop spans 14 amino acids. Germline V lookup: CDR1 MNHEY, CDR2 SVGAGI. CDR3 residues: CASSYGAQGYGYTF. The DNA of the CDR3 is TGTGCCAGCAGTTACGGGGCACAAGGCTATGGCTACACCTTC.

The rearrangement joins TRBV3-1 (or the pseudogene TRBV3-2) to TRBJ2-1, with 15 positions matching TRBD2. This CDR3 contains 14 residues. V was clipped by 5 bases and J by 15 bases; unmatched bases: 8. The germline CDR1 and CDR2 sequences are LGHDT and YNNKEL (reference sequence). This CDR3 is CASSSGTSGRSGFF. The CDR3 DNA reads as TGTGCCAGCAGCTCCGGGACTAGCGGGAGGTCTGGGTTCTTC.

The V call is TRBV29-1, the J call TRBJ2-1; 8 bases map to TRBD2. There are 13 residues in the CDR3. Looked up from germline, CDR1 is SQVTM and CDR2 is ANQGSEA. Trimming at V came to 4 bases and at J to 4 bases, leaving 3 bases not matched to a gene. The CDR3 sequence: CSVAAGGYNEQFF. DNA for the CDR3: TGCAGCGTTGCGGCGGGAGGTTACAATGAGCAGTTCTTC.

This chain links TRBV27 with TRBJ2-3; the match to TRBD2 covers 11 bases. The trim removed 5 bases at V and 4 bases at J, leaving 2 bases unmatched. This CDR3 contains 14 residues. From germline, CDR1 is MNHEY and CDR2 SMNVEV (reference sequence). CDR3 nucleotides: TGTGCCAGCAGTACTAGCGGGAGAGCAGATACGCAGTATTTT. Translation: CASSTSGRADTQYF.

The chain is built from TRBV25-1 and TRBJ1-6, with 7 bases aligning to TRBD1. The CDR3 runs to 15 residues. Germline lookup yields CDR1 MGHDK and CDR2 SYGVNS. V lost 1 base to trimming and J lost 7 bases; unmatched junction nucleotides: 4. The CDR3 loop reads CASSEFLGQNSPLHF. The CDR3 DNA follows: TGTGCCAGCAGTGAATTTCTGGGACAGAATTCACCCCTCCACTTT.

This clone was seen only once. The chain has TRBV7-2 and TRBJ2-1; 8 bases are shared with TRBD2. Germline loops: CDR1 SGHTA, CDR2 FQGNSA. V gave up 2 bases and J gave up 8 bases; unmatched junction bases: 5. The CDR3 is 14 residues long. CDR3 nucleotides: TGTGCCAGCAGCTTACCGGGACTAGGATATGAGCAGTTCTTC. Protein: CASSLPGLGYEQFF. The complete variable domain, with remaining parts taken from reference TRBV7-2 and TRBJ2-1, reads GAGVSQSPSNKVTEKGKDVELRCDPISGHTALYWYRQSLGQGLEFLIYFQGNSAPDKSGLPSDRFSAERTGGSVSTLTIQRTQQEDSAVYLCASSLPGLGYEQFFGPGTRLTVL.

The chain carries TRBV5-1 and TRBJ1-6, with D perhaps matching TRBD1 (6 bases). From germline, CDR1 is SGHRS and CDR2 YFSETQ. There are 15 residues in the CDR3. The V and J ends lost 5 bases and 6 bases respectively, with 15 bases between them. The CDR3 sequence is CASRLNQGSNSPLHF. CDR3 nucleotides: TGCGCCAGCAGATTGAATCAGGGGTCTAATTCACCCCTCCACTTT.

The rearrangement uses TRBV30 and TRBJ1-1; TRBD1 is a possible D gene (5 bases). The CDR3 totals 14 residues. V lost 1 base, J lost 4 bases, and 13 bases lay in between. The germline V gene encodes CDR1 GTSNPN and CDR2 SVGIG (reference sequence). CDR3 protein: CAWSGLGGSTEAFF. In nucleotides, the CDR3 is TGTGCCTGGAGTGGTCTTGGGGGGTCCACTGAAGCTTTCTTT.

The chain links TRBV10-3 to TRBJ2-7; 8 bases are shared with TRBD1. CDR3 length: 12 residues. The V gene end was trimmed by 6 bases and the J gene end by 3 bases; junction bases not matched to a gene: 1. Per the germline V gene, CDR1 is ENHRY and CDR2 is SYGVKD. CDR3 DNA sequence: TGTGCCATCAGGGACAGGGACTACGAGCAGTACTTC. Its protein is CAIRDRDYEQYF.

The chain joins TRBV7-2 to TRBJ2-1, with 11 bases aligning to TRBD2. Germline CDR1 reads SGHTA; CDR2 reads FQGNSA. The CDR3 is made up of 15 amino acids. With 5 bases clipped from V and 4 bases from J, the junction kept 4 bases outside the gene matches. The CDR3 region has the DNA TGTGCCAGCAGCCTAACTAGCGGGGGATACAATGAGCAGTTCTTC. This translates into CASSLTSGGYNEQFF.

The rearrangement joins TRBV5-4 to TRBJ1-3; 8 bases line up with TRBD1. This CDR3 has 15 residues. Germline V gene sequence: CDR1 SGHNT, CDR2 YYREEE (reference sequence). With 4 bases clipped from V and 6 bases from J, the junction kept 9 bases outside the gene matches. DNA of the CDR3: TGTGCCAGCAGCACAAACGGACAGGGCTCAAACACCATATATTTT. Its protein is CASSTNGQGSNTIYF. The full variable domain, with the rest looked up from reference TRBV5-4 and TRBJ1-3, is ETGVTQSPTHLIKTRGQQVTLRCSSQSGHNTVSWYQQALGQGPQFIFQYYREEENGRGNFPPRFSGLQFPNYSSELNVNALELDDSALYLCASSTNGQGSNTIYFGEGSWLTVV.

The chain joins TRBV7-2 to TRBJ2-3, with 13 bases lining up with TRBD2. The CDR3 has 16 amino acids. The germline V gene has CDR1 SGHTA and CDR2 FQGNSA. Trimming removed 5 bases from V and 1 base from J; junction bases left unmatched: 3. The CDR3 loop reads CASSGGTSGGTDTQYF. The CDR3, as DNA: TGTGCCAGCAGCGGAGGGACTAGCGGGGGCACAGATACGCAGTATTTT.

This rearrangement joins TRBV7-2 to TRBJ2-6, with 7 nucleotides matching TRBD1. Germline CDR1 reads SGHTA; CDR2 reads FQGNSA. CDR3 length: 15 amino acids. V lost 4 bases, J lost 1 base, and 1 base stayed unmatched. CDR3 in amino acids: CASSYRGSGANVLTF. DNA of the CDR3: TGTGCCAGCAGCTACAGGGGATCTGGGGCCAACGTCCTGACTTTC.

This rearrangement joins TRBV5-5 to TRBJ1-5; D is possibly TRBD1 (6 bases). In germline, CDR1 is SGHKS, CDR2 YYEKEE (reference sequence). Trimming left V 4 bases short and J 6 bases short, with 17 bases between. There are 15 residues in the CDR3. The CDR3 spells CASSPRWGGSQPQHF. CDR3 nucleotide sequence: TGTGCCAGCAGCCCACGCTGGGGGGGCAGTCAGCCCCAGCATTTT.

The V call is TRBV5-6, the J call TRBJ1-1; the D is unclear. Germline CDR1 SGHDT, CDR2 YYEEEE. The CDR3 extends over 12 amino acids. V dropped 6 bases and J dropped 2 bases, with 8 bases sitting between them. The CDR3 DNA reads as TGTGCCAGCACTCAGTTCAACACTGAAGCTTTCTTT. Translation gives CASTQFNTEAFF.

The genes are TRBV30 and TRBJ2-1; 8 bases are shared with TRBD2. V lost 3 bases to trimming and J lost 15 bases; unmatched junction nucleotides: 10. CDR1 and CDR2 (germline): GTSNPN, SVGIG (reference sequence). CDR3 length: 12 amino acids. The chain's CDR3 is CAWRGSGSESFF. CDR3 DNA sequence: TGTGCCTGGAGGGGCAGCGGGAGCGAGTCGTTCTTC.

This clone has just a few counts. The rearrangement uses TRBV3-1 (or the pseudogene TRBV3-2) and TRBJ2-5; TRBD2 matches 13 bases. This CDR3 contains 14 residues. CDR1 is LGHDT and CDR2 is YNNKEL in the germline V gene (reference sequence). V was clipped by 4 bases and J by 14 bases; unmatched bases: 10. The CDR3 region has the DNA TGTGCCAGCAGCCCGTCCGGGACTAGCGGGGTCTTTTACTTC. Its protein is CASSPSGTSGVFYF.

The J gene is TRBJ2-5, the V gene TRBV5-1; TRBD2 is a possible D gene (6 bases). CDR3 length: 14 residues. The germline V gene encodes CDR1 SGHRS and CDR2 YFSETQ. Between the trimmed V and J ends, which lost 0 bases and 4 bases, there was a span of 10 bases. The CDR3 DNA is TGCGCCAGCAGCTTGGGGGGGGTACGAGAGACCCAGTACTTC. Residues: CASSLGGVRETQYF. Variable domain in full (rest from reference TRBV5-1 and TRBJ2-5): KAGVTQTPRYLIKTRGQQVTLSCSPISGHRSVSWYQQTPGQGLQFLFEYFSETQRNKGNFPGRFSGRQFSNSRSEMNVSTLELGDSALYLCASSLGGVRETQYFGPGTRLLVL.

The rearrangement uses TRBV5-1 and TRBJ1-1; D gene ambiguous. CDR3 size: 13 residues. Germline CDR1 is SGHRS and CDR2 is YFSETQ. Trimming removed 4 bases from V and 0 bases from J, with 7 bases in between. The CDR3 region is CASSPFLNTEAFF. CDR3 DNA sequence: TGCGCCAGCAGCCCATTCCTGAACACTGAAGCTTTCTTT.

The V and J genes are TRBV5-1 and TRBJ2-1, with 8 bases fitting TRBD2. This CDR3 has 15 residues. V gave up 0 bases and J gave up 7 bases; unmatched junction bases: 6. From germline, CDR1 is SGHRS and CDR2 YFSETQ. Here the CDR3 reads CASSLVAGIKNEQFF. As DNA, the CDR3 is TGCGCCAGCAGCTTGGTAGCGGGGATCAAGAATGAGCAGTTCTTC. Full variable domain (outside the CDR3, taken from reference TRBV5-1 and TRBJ2-1): KAGVTQTPRYLIKTRGQQVTLSCSPISGHRSVSWYQQTPGQGLQFLFEYFSETQRNKGNFPGRFSGRQFSNSRSEMNVSTLELGDSALYLCASSLVAGIKNEQFFGPGTRLTVL.